The rows below give T cell receptor beta chains drawn from one sample of a study of blood T cell repertoires in COVID-19. Data came from immunoSEQ multiplex PCR; TCRdb stores just in-frame clones and leaves some out. The sample lists around 250,000 clones; about 88% were seen once. The sample was peripheral blood. Receptors were obtained from a woman aged 70 to 79 with active or convalescent COVID-19. Both conserved end residues are part of each CDR3. Each record gives: J gene, V gene, clone size, D gene, CDR3 protein, CDR3 DNA. D genes are given only for firm matches. Clone size is given for some rows only: seen once, a few or many times, or a class if the clone is expanded.

TRBJ1-6	TRBV7-9	NA	NA	CASSLGGVDNSPLHF	TGTGCCAGCAGCTTAGGGGGCGTGGATAATTCACCCCTCCACTTT
TRBJ1-3	TRBV6-6	NA	TRBD1	CASSRSGTGFRGSGNTIYF	TGTGCCAGCAGTAGATCCGGGACAGGGTTTCGCGGGAGTGGAAACACCATATATTTT
TRBJ1-5	TRBV18	NA	NA	CASSPPGRTNQPQHF	TGTGCCAGCTCACCACCGGGGAGAACGAATCAGCCCCAGCATTTT
TRBJ1-1	TRBV9	NA	TRBD1	CASRAGTGTTEAFF	TGTGCCAGCAGAGCCGGGACAGGGACCACTGAAGCTTTCTTT
TRBJ2-2	TRBV9	few	NA	CASTHAGAGELFF	TGTGCCAGCACCCATGCGGGTGCCGGGGAGCTGTTTTTT
TRBJ2-5	TRBV5-4	NA	NA	CASTLPDSQETQYF	TGTGCCAGCACCCTACCTGACAGCCAAGAGACCCAGTACTTC
TRBJ1-3	TRBV11-2	NA	NA	CASLLDGGNTIYF	TGTGCCAGCCTTCTCGACGGGGGAAACACCATATATTTT
TRBJ1-3	TRBV10-3	NA	TRBD1	CATEQGAGGNTIYF	TGTGCCACGGAACAGGGGGCGGGCGGAAACACCATATATTTT
TRBJ1-6	TRBV7-2	NA	NA	CASSVTGYSPLHF	TGTGCCAGCAGCGTAACAGGGTATTCACCCCTCCACTTT
TRBJ2-3	TRBV29-1	NA	TRBD2	CSVVLGAGESLLTDTQYF	TGCAGCGTTGTCCTTGGGGCGGGGGAGTCCCTTCTCACAGATACGCAGTATTTT
TRBJ1-5	TRBV10-3	NA	NA	CATQAHDSNQPQHF	TGTGCCACCCAAGCTCACGATAGCAATCAGCCCCAGCATTTT
TRBJ2-5	TRBV18	NA	NA	CASSPGNRVGETQYF	TGTGCCAGCTCACCAGGGAACAGGGTTGGAGAGACCCAGTACTTC
TRBJ2-1	TRBV7-9	NA	NA	CASSLAGGRNEQFF	TGTGCCAGCAGCTTAGCGGGGGGGCGCAATGAGCAGTTCTTC
TRBJ1-2	TRBV10-2	NA	NA	CATSPEGRLGYTF	TGCGCCACCTCTCCGGAGGGGCGATTAGGCTACACCTTC
TRBJ1-2	TRBV12-3/TRBV12-4	NA	NA	CASSLRRDNGYTF	TGTGCCAGCAGTTTAAGAAGGGACAATGGCTACACCTTC
TRBJ1-4	TRBV6-6	NA	NA	CASRDSYNEKLFF	TGTGCCAGCAGAGACAGCTATAATGAAAAACTGTTTTTT
TRBJ1-4	TRBV2	NA	NA	CASSGRAQGEKLFF	TGTGCCAGCAGTGGGAGGGCTCAGGGTGAAAAACTGTTTTTT
TRBJ1-1	TRBV5-6	NA	NA	CASSLRGEAFF	TGTGCCAGCAGCCTGAGGGGGGAAGCTTTCTTT
TRBJ1-1	TRBV5-6	NA	NA	CASSYREKAFF	TGTGCCAGCAGCTACAGGGAAAAAGCTTTCTTT
TRBJ2-3	TRBV24-1	once	TRBD2	CATSGHTLAGKTDTQYF	TGTGCCACCAGTGGTCATACTCTAGCGGGGAAGACAGATACGCAGTATTTT
TRBJ1-2	TRBV10-3	NA	TRBD1	CAISEDRVYGYTF	TGTGCCATCAGTGAGGACAGGGTCTATGGCTACACCTTC
TRBJ1-5	TRBV6-1	NA	NA	CASSEAVGGDQPQHF	TGTGCCAGCAGTGAAGCGGTGGGCGGGGATCAGCCCCAGCATTTT
TRBJ1-5	TRBV7-9	NA	NA	CASSLDTVSNQPQHF	TGTGCCAGCAGCTTAGACACAGTTAGCAATCAGCCCCAGCATTTT